This T cell receptor (beta chain) was retrieved from a study of Ad26.COV2.S vaccination and SARS-CoV-2 variants. Study information: Donor had been placed in the Ad26.COV2.S arm of the COV1001 trial.

General study results and limits: Reported findings describe substantial breadth in spike-specific CD8+ and CD4+ T cell responses following vaccination.

Profiling relied on immunoSEQ multiplex PCR, and the TCRdb table lists in-frame clones only, not all of them. The sample records some 640,000 clones, roughly 90% being singletons. The V gene lost 5 bases and the J gene lost 7 bases, with 18 bases spanning the gap. Per the germline V gene, CDR1 is SGHTA and CDR2 is FQGNSA. The CDR3 covers 16 residues. Treatment here: 15 to 20 received Ad26.COV2.S at low or high dose, single or two shots; a few received placebo; per-sample allocation not given. Sampling happened 63 days after the first vaccine or placebo injection. Remarks on this clone: Its antigen is still unknown.

This clonotype originated in a person aged 18-60 years who received the Ad26.COV2.S COVID-19 vaccine or a placebo. Sequences were derived from peripheral blood, sampled in a trial of Ad26.COV2.S vaccine versus placebo. This chain connects TRBV7-2 to TRBJ1-6; tentative D call: TRBD1 (5 bases). For the CDR3, the DNA is TGTGCCAGCAGCCCAATGTCTAGGGGATGGAATTCACCCCTCCACTTT. This gives the protein CASSPMSRGWNSPLHF.